The 13 T cell receptor beta chains in this list originate from one sample, sequenced in a study of OX40 agonist ivuxolimab in advanced cancers. Library method: the immunoSEQ multiplex PCR assay. Sourced from immuneACCESS, this table was stored by TCRdb with only in-frame sequences that have V and J called. A share of the clones is absent; for the studies checked, an unresolved V gene accounts for under half, and the remainder has no known explanation. Here the sample has around 80,000 clones; around 87% occur a single time. Of the sample, 2% to 3% is held by the ten largest clones. The specimen comprised CD4+ or CD8+ T cells sorted from blood, sampled in a trial of the OX40 agonist ivuxolimab. The source of these receptors is an adult with an advanced solid tumor such as melanoma, head and neck, liver or kidney cancer.

There are a few counts of this clone. V gene TRBV19 combines with J gene TRBJ1-6, with D hard to call. V was cut by 3 bases and J by 7 bases, with 13 bases left in between. This CDR3 comprises 15 residues. Germline V lookup: CDR1 LNHDA, CDR2 SQIVND (reference sequence). The CDR3 nucleotides read TGTGCCAGTAGTATCCCGATGGGAGGGAATTCACCCCTCCACTTT. It encodes CASSIPMGGNSPLHF.

This clone appeared a single time. The rearrangement uses TRBV5-1 and TRBJ2-3, with D possibly matching TRBD1 (6 bases). Germline-derived CDR1 and CDR2 are SGHRS and YFSETQ. This CDR3 is 15 amino acids long. V lost 4 bases and J 6 bases, leaving 18 bases between the germline ends. In nucleotides, the CDR3 is TGCGCCAGCAGCCTACGTGGGGGCTTCAAGGATACGCAGTATTTT. As protein: CASSLRGGFKDTQYF.

This clone showed up just a few times. This chain links TRBV5-4 with TRBJ2-5, with 8 nucleotides matching TRBD1. Germline V gene data show CDR1 as SGHNT and CDR2 as YYREEE (reference sequence). Losses at the gene ends were 4 bases for V and 0 bases for J; bases not matched to a gene: 8. The length of the CDR3 is 16 residues. CDR3 region: CASSRDRKINQETQYF. In DNA, the CDR3 is TGTGCCAGCAGCCGGGACAGGAAGATCAACCAAGAGACCCAGTACTTC.

The V gene is TRBV6-6, the J gene TRBJ2-4, with a possible D match to TRBD2 (6 bases). Trimming took off 7 bases at V and 6 bases at J, with 16 bases between the two ends. From germline, CDR1 is MNHNY and CDR2 SVGAGI (reference sequence). The CDR3 contains 14 residues. The CDR3 is CASTTTGVANIQYF. In DNA form, the CDR3 reads TGTGCCAGCACCACAACGGGGGTAGCAAACATTCAGTACTTC.

This chain links TRBV11-2 with TRBJ1-6, with a weak D call TRBD1 (5 bases). Trimming removed 0 bases from V and 7 bases from J, with 13 bases in between. The germline gives CDR1 SGHAT, CDR2 FQNNGV. The CDR3 contains 16 residues. CDR3 nucleotides: TGTGCCAGCAGCTTAGAAGGAGGGAGGGGAAATTCACCCCTCCACTTT. Protein: CASSLEGGRGNSPLHF.

This sequence joins TRBV5-4 and TRBJ1-3; 8 nucleotides line up with TRBD1. The ends lost 0 bases at V and 4 bases at J; junction bases unmatched: 3. The CDR3 is made up of 15 amino acids. Germline lookup yields CDR1 SGHNT and CDR2 YYREEE (reference sequence). CDR3 DNA sequence: TGTGCCAGCAGCTTGGGGGGGGACAGGGGAAACACCATATATTTT. It codes for CASSLGGDRGNTIYF.

V and J are TRBV10-3 and TRBJ1-1; D is perhaps TRBD1 (5 bases). The CDR3 sequence is 15 residues long. V was pared by 0 bases and J by 1 base, with 9 bases between. Per germline, CDR1 ENHRY and CDR2 SYGVKD. CDR3 coding DNA: TGTGCCATCAGTGAGTCAGGGCAGGGGAACACTGAAGCTTTCTTT. This translates into CAISESGQGNTEAFF.

The genes are TRBV7-2 and TRBJ2-5; 8 bases are a match to TRBD1. The CDR3 sequence is 14 residues long. The germline gives CDR1 SGHTA, CDR2 FQGNSA. V lost 5 bases to trimming and J lost 6 bases; unmatched junction nucleotides: 8. The CDR3 DNA reads TGTGCCAGCAGCCCTAGGACAGGGCAGAAGACCCAGTACTTC. Translating it yields CASSPRTGQKTQYF.

The rearrangement joins TRBV4-1 to TRBJ1-5; D perhaps matches TRBD1 (5 bases). The ends were cut back, 0 bases at V and 9 bases at J, with 15 bases in the middle. From germline, CDR1 is MGHRA and CDR2 YSYEKL. The CDR3 covers 15 residues. The CDR3 loop reads CASSQEARGLGPQHF. The CDR3 bases are TGCGCCAGCAGCCAAGAAGCGAGGGGTTTGGGGCCCCAGCATTTT.

V and J are TRBV27 and TRBJ2-3; D is ambiguous. The V end lost 0 bases, the J end lost 2 bases, and 9 bases lay between the germline ends. The germline CDR1 and CDR2 sequences are MNHEY and SMNVEV (reference sequence). The length of the CDR3 is 15 residues. The CDR3 bases are TGTGCCAGCAGTTTATCTTGGGGATACACAGATACGCAGTATTTT. Its translation is CASSLSWGYTDTQYF.

V is TRBV11-1 and J is TRBJ2-1, with TRBD1 matching 12 bases. Germline CDR1 reads SGHAT; CDR2 reads FQDESV (reference sequence). The junction had 12 bases not matched to a gene; V was cut back by 2 bases and J by 4 bases. This CDR3 is built from 19 residues. The CDR3 DNA follows: TGTGCCAGCAGCTTAAGGGACAGGGGGCCGCCGTCCCCATACAATGAGCAGTTCTTC. It encodes CASSLRDRGPPSPYNEQFF. Together with reference TRBV11-1 and TRBJ2-1, the CDR3 gives the full variable domain: EAEVAQSPRYKITEKSQAVAFWCDPISGHATLYWYRQILGQGPELLVQFQDESVVDDSQLPKDRFSAERLKGVDSTLKIQPAELGDSAMYLCASSLRDRGPPSPYNEQFFGPGTRLTVL.

V is TRBV19 and J is TRBJ2-7, with a weak D call TRBD2 (7 bases). This CDR3 region has 14 residues. Germline V CDR1 and CDR2: LNHDA, SQIVND (reference sequence). The ends were cut back, 3 bases at V and 7 bases at J, with 16 bases in the middle. This CDR3 is CASSIKGGLEEQYF. The CDR3 region has the DNA TGTGCCAGTAGTATCAAGGGGGGGCTGGAAGAGCAGTACTTC.

This clone was recorded a few times. J is TRBJ2-7 and V is TRBV2; the D call may be TRBD1 or TRBD2 (7 bases each). Germline V lookup: CDR1 SNHLY, CDR2 FYNNEI. Trimming cost V 2 bases and J 12 bases, with 20 bases left between them. The CDR3 consists of 14 residues. The CDR3 region is CASSEPPQGGGLYF. The DNA for the CDR3 is TGTGCCAGCAGTGAACCTCCCCAGGGGGGGGGCCTGTACTTC.